This is a list of T cell receptor beta chains from one sample in a study of graft-versus-host responses after intestinal transplantation. Sequencing used immunoSEQ multiplex PCR; TCRdb keeps in-frame clones, though not all of them. This table holds fewer than 20,000 clones, more than 80% found once. The specimen was ileum tissue, collected about 100 days after intestinal transplant. These receptors all come from a human patient who received an intestinal transplant, so some T cells may come from the graft donor. Each CDR3 is given with its conserved first and last residue. The order of the fields is V gene, clone size, D gene, J gene, CDR3 protein, CDR3 DNA. D genes are given only for firm matches. A row's size may be missing; if present it is once, few, many or a size class.

v_call: TRBV5-6
clone_size: NA
d_call: NA
j_call: TRBJ2-7
cdr3_aa: CARHHRDPYEQYF
cdr3_nt: TGTGCCAGACACCACAGGGATCCCTACGAGCAGTACTTC

v_call: TRBV5-4
clone_size: few
d_call: NA
j_call: TRBJ2-1
cdr3_aa: CASSQGNEQFF
cdr3_nt: TGTGCCAGCAGTCAGGGAAATGAGCAGTTCTTC

v_call: TRBV6-4
clone_size: once
d_call: NA
j_call: TRBJ2-1
cdr3_aa: CASSDKAGSYNEQFF
cdr3_nt: TGTGCCAGCAGTGATAAGGCAGGTTCCTACAATGAGCAGTTCTTC

v_call: TRBV7-9
clone_size: NA
d_call: TRBD1
j_call: TRBJ1-1
cdr3_aa: CASSLDRGVSTEAFF
cdr3_nt: TGTGCCAGCAGCTTAGACAGGGGGGTGAGCACTGAAGCTTTCTTT

v_call: TRBV7-2
clone_size: NA
d_call: NA
j_call: TRBJ1-2
cdr3_aa: CASSFSNYGYTF
cdr3_nt: TGTGCCAGCAGCTTCTCTAACTATGGCTACACCTTC

v_call: TRBV19
clone_size: NA
d_call: NA
j_call: TRBJ2-1
cdr3_aa: CASSIGHSVSYNEQFF
cdr3_nt: TGTGCCAGTAGTATAGGACACAGTGTCTCCTACAATGAGCAGTTCTTC

v_call: TRBV29-1
clone_size: NA
d_call: NA
j_call: TRBJ2-1
cdr3_aa: CSVERGSRQFF
cdr3_nt: TGCAGCGTTGAAAGAGGGTCCCGACAGTTCTTC

v_call: TRBV28
clone_size: NA
d_call: NA
j_call: TRBJ1-6
cdr3_aa: CASNGDRDPYYNSPLHF
cdr3_nt: TGTGCCAGCAATGGGGACCGGGATCCTTACTATAATTCACCCCTCCACTTC

v_call: TRBV27
clone_size: NA
d_call: TRBD1
j_call: TRBJ1-2
cdr3_aa: CASSRTGSYGYTF
cdr3_nt: TGTGCCAGCAGTCGGACAGGGAGCTATGGCTACACCTTC

v_call: TRBV6-4
clone_size: NA
d_call: TRBD1
j_call: TRBJ2-3
cdr3_aa: CASRLRTGQKTDTQYF
cdr3_nt: TGTGCCAGCAGGCTCCGGACAGGGCAGAAGACAGATACGCAGTATTTT

v_call: TRBV4-2
clone_size: NA
d_call: TRBD2
j_call: TRBJ2-7
cdr3_aa: CASSLVLALTYEQYF
cdr3_nt: TGTGCCAGCAGCCTCGTACTAGCGCTAACCTACGAGCAGTACTTC

v_call: TRBV5-5
clone_size: NA
d_call: TRBD1
j_call: TRBJ1-2
cdr3_aa: CASSLAGDRGIYGYTF
cdr3_nt: TGTGCCAGCAGCTTGGCCGGGGACAGGGGAATCTATGGCTACACCTTC

v_call: TRBV5-1
clone_size: large
d_call: NA
j_call: TRBJ1-2
cdr3_aa: CASSSITSSGYTF
cdr3_nt: TGCGCCAGCAGCTCCATTACCTCATCAGGCTACACCTTC

v_call: TRBV28
clone_size: few
d_call: NA
j_call: TRBJ1-6
cdr3_aa: CASSLGQYNSPLHF
cdr3_nt: TGTGCCAGCAGTTTGGGACAATATAATTCACCCCTCCACTTT

v_call: TRBV7-9
clone_size: NA
d_call: NA
j_call: TRBJ1-1
cdr3_aa: CASSQRLRRNTEAFF
cdr3_nt: TGTGCCAGCAGCCAGCGGTTGCGGAGGAACACTGAAGCTTTCTTT

v_call: TRBV5-1
clone_size: NA
d_call: NA
j_call: TRBJ2-1
cdr3_aa: CASSASGPSYNEQFF
cdr3_nt: TGCGCCAGCAGCGCCAGCGGCCCCTCCTACAATGAGCAGTTCTTC

v_call: TRBV7-9
clone_size: NA
d_call: NA
j_call: TRBJ2-1
cdr3_aa: CASSLGGYYNEQFF
cdr3_nt: TGTGCCAGCAGCTTAGGGGGGTACTACAATGAGCAGTTCTTC

v_call: TRBV21-1
clone_size: few
d_call: NA
j_call: TRBJ1-6
cdr3_aa: CASSKAPIGDRDSPLHF
cdr3_nt: TGTGCCAGCAGCAAAGCTCCCATTGGGGACAGGGATTCACCCCTCCACTTT

v_call: TRBV19
clone_size: NA
d_call: NA
j_call: TRBJ2-1
cdr3_aa: CASSIGRVGEQFF
cdr3_nt: TGTGCCAGTAGTATAGGTCGGGTGGGTGAGCAGTTCTTC

v_call: TRBV14
clone_size: NA
d_call: NA
j_call: TRBJ2-7
cdr3_aa: CASSQGLAGTPFSYEQYF
cdr3_nt: TGTGCCAGCAGCCAAGGACTGGCAGGGACTCCCTTCTCCTACGAGCAGTACTTC

v_call: TRBV13
clone_size: NA
d_call: NA
j_call: TRBJ2-7
cdr3_aa: CASSLFPWREQYF
cdr3_nt: TGTGCCAGCAGCTTATTCCCGTGGAGGGAGCAGTACTTC

v_call: TRBV5-5
clone_size: NA
d_call: TRBD1
j_call: TRBJ1-2
cdr3_aa: CASSLPGQGAGSYGYTF
cdr3_nt: TGTGCCAGCAGCTTACCGGGACAGGGGGCGGGTAGCTATGGCTACACCTTC

v_call: TRBV4-1
clone_size: NA
d_call: NA
j_call: TRBJ2-1
cdr3_aa: CASSQELRVGPFYNEQFF
cdr3_nt: TGCGCCAGCAGCCAAGAATTGAGGGTAGGCCCTTTCTACAATGAGCAGTTCTTC

v_call: TRBV7-7
clone_size: once
d_call: NA
j_call: TRBJ2-1
cdr3_aa: CASSPALGSGYNEQFF
cdr3_nt: TGTGCTAGCAGCCCGGCCCTCGGGAGCGGCTACAATGAGCAGTTCTTC

v_call: TRBV27
clone_size: once
d_call: NA
j_call: TRBJ1-2
cdr3_aa: CASSSLGGWGYYGYTF
cdr3_nt: TGTGCCAGCAGCTCCCTGGGGGGGTGGGGGTACTATGGCTACACCTTC

v_call: TRBV4-2
clone_size: NA
d_call: NA
j_call: TRBJ2-1
cdr3_aa: CASSQAEGGGNEQFF
cdr3_nt: TGTGCCAGCAGCCAAGCAGAGGGAGGCGGGAATGAGCAGTTCTTC

v_call: TRBV4-1
clone_size: NA
d_call: TRBD2
j_call: TRBJ2-5
cdr3_aa: CASSQGRLAGSQETQYF
cdr3_nt: TGCGCCAGCAGCCAAGGGCGACTAGCGGGAAGTCAAGAGACCCAGTACTTC

v_call: TRBV7-9
clone_size: NA
d_call: NA
j_call: TRBJ1-2
cdr3_aa: CASSFSKGLLYGYTF
cdr3_nt: TGTGCCAGCAGCTTTTCCAAGGGGTTACTCTATGGCTACACCTTC

v_call: TRBV4-1
clone_size: once
d_call: TRBD1
j_call: TRBJ2-1
cdr3_aa: CASSQFPNRDSLFGEQFF
cdr3_nt: TGCGCCAGCAGCCAATTTCCGAACCGGGACAGTCTGTTCGGTGAGCAGTTCTTC

v_call: TRBV20-1
clone_size: NA
d_call: NA
j_call: TRBJ1-3
cdr3_aa: CSAQTGNTIYF
cdr3_nt: TGCAGTGCTCAAACAGGAAACACCATATATTTT

v_call: TRBV11-2
clone_size: NA
d_call: NA
j_call: TRBJ2-7
cdr3_aa: CASSFTPGSRRYPVEQYF
cdr3_nt: TGTGCCAGCAGCTTCACCCCCGGTTCCCGACGGTATCCGGTCGAGCAGTACTTC

v_call: TRBV11-3
clone_size: NA
d_call: TRBD1
j_call: TRBJ1-5
cdr3_aa: CASSLGDRQPQHF
cdr3_nt: TGTGCCAGCAGCTTGGGGGACAGGCAGCCCCAGCATTTT

v_call: TRBV13
clone_size: NA
d_call: NA
j_call: TRBJ1-3
cdr3_aa: CASSFLRDTNTIYF
cdr3_nt: TGTGCCAGCAGCTTTCTGAGGGATACAAACACCATATATTTT

v_call: TRBV18
clone_size: NA
d_call: NA
j_call: TRBJ1-2
cdr3_aa: CASSPETNYGYTF
cdr3_nt: TGTGCCAGCTCACCAGAGACTAACTATGGCTACACCTTC

v_call: TRBV30
clone_size: NA
d_call: NA
j_call: TRBJ1-5
cdr3_aa: CAWREGEDQPQHF
cdr3_nt: TGTGCCTGGAGGGAGGGGGAGGATCAGCCCCAGCATTTT

v_call: TRBV27
clone_size: NA
d_call: NA
j_call: TRBJ2-2
cdr3_aa: CASSLFGGYTGELFF
cdr3_nt: TGTGCCAGCAGTTTGTTTGGGGGCTACACCGGGGAGCTGTTTTTT

v_call: TRBV2
clone_size: NA
d_call: NA
j_call: TRBJ1-2
cdr3_aa: CASSDRGYGYTF
cdr3_nt: TGTGCCAGCAGTGACAGGGGATATGGCTACACCTTC

v_call: TRBV5-4
clone_size: NA
d_call: TRBD1
j_call: TRBJ1-2
cdr3_aa: CASRGTGIFYGYTF
cdr3_nt: TGTGCCAGCCGCGGGACAGGGATATTCTATGGCTACACCTTC

v_call: TRBV2
clone_size: NA
d_call: TRBD1
j_call: TRBJ2-2
cdr3_aa: CASSPTGITGELFF
cdr3_nt: TGTGCCAGCAGTCCGACAGGGATTACCGGGGAGCTGTTTTTT

v_call: TRBV6-4
clone_size: NA
d_call: TRBD2
j_call: TRBJ2-3
cdr3_aa: CASSEGGRTDTQYF
cdr3_nt: TGTGCCAGCAGTGAGGGCGGGAGGACAGATACGCAGTATTTT